These 7 T cell receptor beta chains were sequenced from one sample in a study of CD8 T cells in ankylosing spondylitis. Each CDR3 protein is one row after TCRdb ran MiXCR on the 5' RACE reads. The data show fewer than 200,000 distinct CDR3 sequences, approximately 18% seen once. Sequencing was carried out using blood, either unsorted or a sorted T cell fraction (not recorded which). Source of these receptors: a male donor under 30 with ankylosing spondylitis or in good health (not recorded which).

This clonotype has ten or more counts. This chain joins TRBV6-2 or TRBV6-3 and TRBJ2-7; D might be TRBD2 (5 bases). Germline V gives CDR1 MNHEY, CDR2 SVGEGT. The length of the CDR3 is 14 residues. Trimming removed 6 bases at V and 0 bases at J, with 12 bases between. CDR3 sequence (DNA): TGTGCCAGCAGGAACCCCGGGAACTCCTACGAGCAGTACGTC. It specifies CASRNPGNSYEQYV.

This clonotype was seen at least ten times. The V and J genes are TRBV18 and TRBJ2-2; maybe TRBD2 (5 bases). CDR3 length: 16 residues. Trimming stripped 0 bases from V and 3 bases from J, with 11 bases between. Germline-derived CDR1 and CDR2 are KGHSH and LQKENI. The CDR3: CASSPPTGIDTGELFF. CDR3 nucleotides: TGTGCCAGCTCACCACCGACGGGGATAGACACCGGGGAGCTGTTTTTT.

In this sample, this clonotype turned up many times. The V gene is TRBV20-1, the J gene TRBJ2-1, with TRBD2 matching over 14 bases. Germline CDR1 reads DFQATT; CDR2 reads SNEGSKA (reference sequence). Trimming took 5 bases from V and 4 from J; bases not matched to a gene: 4. This CDR3 has 15 residues. This CDR3 reads CSAPGTSGRYNEQFF. As DNA, the CDR3 is TGCAGTGCTCCCGGGACTAGCGGGAGATACAATGAGCAGTTCTTC.

In this sample, this clonotype turned up many times. The chain couples TRBV7-9 to TRBJ1-2; 7 positions match TRBD1. V dropped 5 bases and J dropped 9; count of bases not matched to a gene: 12. CDR1 and CDR2 from the germline V gene are SEHNR and FQNEAQ (reference sequence). The CDR3 extends over 14 amino acids. The CDR3 sequence: CASSPPGQPTSYTF. The DNA of the CDR3 is TGTGCCAGCAGCCCGCCGGGACAGCCCACGAGCTACACCTTC.

This clonotype appeared many times. This chain links TRBV21-1 with TRBJ2-7; the DNA was not compared with TRBD1, the D call given in the table. TRBV21-1 is classified as a pseudogene. The CDR3 totals 13 residues. The CDR3 sequence: CAITRPPPSSRYV. In DNA, the CDR3 is TGTGCCATCACACGTCCCCCCCCCTCATCTCGGTACGTC.

There are many counts of this clonotype. The rearrangement uses TRBV4-3 and TRBJ2-1, with D possibly being TRBD1 or TRBD2 (6 bases each). This CDR3 contains 14 residues. Trimming cost V 5 bases and J 10 bases, with 18 bases left between them. Germline V lookup: CDR1 LGHNA, CDR2 YSLEER. The chain's CDR3 is CASSGGLLAGEQFF. The CDR3 nucleotides read TGCGCCAGCAGCGGGGGGCTACTAGCCGGCGAGCAGTTCTTC.

This clonotype has ten or more counts. The chain uses TRBV29-1 and TRBJ2-4, with D perhaps TRBD1 (5 bases). In germline, CDR1 is SQVTM, CDR2 ANQGSEA. CDR3 length equals 13 residues. The ends were cut back, 4 bases at V and 2 bases at J, with 9 bases in the middle. The CDR3 is CSVAPGTKNIQYF. The CDR3 DNA follows: TGCAGCGTTGCACCAGGGACCAAAAACATTCAGTACTTC.